This T cell receptor beta chain originates from a study of T cells in Graves' hyperthyroidism and ophthalmopathy. On the study more broadly: Sampling of peripheral blood happened at initial diagnosis, prior to any treatment.

RNA transcripts provided the source from which TCR beta CDR3 regions were amplified. When the TCR CDR3 underwent first-round RT-PCR, the HTBI primer set was used. Each CDR3 protein gets one entry after TCRdb re-called the multiplex PCR reads with MiXCR. This table holds about 350,000 distinct CDR3 sequences, roughly 13% found once. This clonotype showed up many times. Its antigen is unknown. Trimming stripped 3 bases from V and 2 bases from J, with 6 bases between. Per germline, CDR1 KGHDR and CDR2 SFDVKD. This CDR3 spans 13 amino acids. Overall study results and limits: Onset of ophthalmopathy came a median around 6.2 months after the model predicted it. In the blood, most expanded thyroid clonotypes above 0.001 appeared as well.

Source material: blood. This sequence originates from a woman in her twenties or thirties with Graves' hyperthyroidism. This sequence joins TRBV24-1 and TRBJ2-5; D is unclear. The CDR3 loop is CATSDRPQETQYF. CDR3 DNA: TGTGCCACCAGTGATCGACCACAAGAGACCCAGTACTTC.